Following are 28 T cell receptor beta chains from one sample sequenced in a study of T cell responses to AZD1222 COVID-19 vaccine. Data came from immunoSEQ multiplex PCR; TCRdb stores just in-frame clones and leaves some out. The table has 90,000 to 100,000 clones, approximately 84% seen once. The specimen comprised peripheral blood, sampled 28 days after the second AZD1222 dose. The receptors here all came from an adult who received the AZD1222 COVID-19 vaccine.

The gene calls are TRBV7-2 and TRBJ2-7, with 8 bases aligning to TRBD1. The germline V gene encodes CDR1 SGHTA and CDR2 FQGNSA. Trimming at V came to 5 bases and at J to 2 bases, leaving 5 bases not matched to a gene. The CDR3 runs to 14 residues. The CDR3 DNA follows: TGTGCCAGCAGCAAGACAGGGGCCCCCTACGAGCAGTACTTC. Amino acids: CASSKTGAPYEQYF.

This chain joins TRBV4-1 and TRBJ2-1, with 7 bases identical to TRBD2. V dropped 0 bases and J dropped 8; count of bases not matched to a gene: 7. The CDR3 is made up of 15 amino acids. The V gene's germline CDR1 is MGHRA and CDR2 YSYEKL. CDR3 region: CASSQEGGSGYEQFF. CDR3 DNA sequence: TGCGCCAGCAGCCAAGAGGGTGGTAGCGGGTATGAGCAGTTCTTC.

The DNA for the CDR3 is TGTGCCAGCAGCCCTACCGGGAATCTTTCACCCCTCCACTTT. It specifies CASSPTGNLSPLHF. The rearrangement uses TRBV5-5 and TRBJ1-6, with D unclear. CDR1 and CDR2 from the germline V gene are SGHKS and YYEKEE (reference sequence). Trimming left V 4 bases short and J 9 bases short, with 14 bases between. The CDR3 consists of 14 residues.

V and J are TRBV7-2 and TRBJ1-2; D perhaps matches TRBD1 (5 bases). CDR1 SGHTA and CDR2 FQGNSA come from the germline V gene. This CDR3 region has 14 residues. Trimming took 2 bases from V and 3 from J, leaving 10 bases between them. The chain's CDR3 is CASSLWGGDYGYTF. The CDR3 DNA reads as TGTGCCAGCAGCTTATGGGGCGGGGACTATGGCTACACCTTC. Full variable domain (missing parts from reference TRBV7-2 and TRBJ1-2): GAGVSQSPSNKVTEKGKDVELRCDPISGHTALYWYRQSLGQGLEFLIYFQGNSAPDKSGLPSDRFSAERTGGSVSTLTIQRTQQEDSAVYLCASSLWGGDYGYTFGSGTRLTVV.

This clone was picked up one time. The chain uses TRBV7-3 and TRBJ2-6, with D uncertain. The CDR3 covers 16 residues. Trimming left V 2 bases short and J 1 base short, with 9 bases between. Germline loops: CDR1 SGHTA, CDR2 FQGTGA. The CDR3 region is CASSLGSGSGANVLTF. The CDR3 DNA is TGTGCCAGCAGCTTAGGGTCCGGTTCTGGGGCCAACGTCCTGACTTTC.

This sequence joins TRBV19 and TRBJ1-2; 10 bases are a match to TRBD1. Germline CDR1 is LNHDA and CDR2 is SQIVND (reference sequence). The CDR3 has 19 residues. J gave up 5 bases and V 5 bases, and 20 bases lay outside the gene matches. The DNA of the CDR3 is TGTGCCAGTAGTCTCTTGGTTTCCGGGACAGGGGAAAGTGTTTATGGCTACACCTTC. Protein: CASSLLVSGTGESVYGYTF.

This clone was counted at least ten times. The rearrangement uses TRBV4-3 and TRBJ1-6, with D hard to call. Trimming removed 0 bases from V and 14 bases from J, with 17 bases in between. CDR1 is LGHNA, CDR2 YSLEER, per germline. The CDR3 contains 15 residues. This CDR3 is CASSQERETAGTLHF. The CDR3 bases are TGCGCCAGCAGCCAAGAGAGAGAGACCGCCGGGACCCTCCACTTT.

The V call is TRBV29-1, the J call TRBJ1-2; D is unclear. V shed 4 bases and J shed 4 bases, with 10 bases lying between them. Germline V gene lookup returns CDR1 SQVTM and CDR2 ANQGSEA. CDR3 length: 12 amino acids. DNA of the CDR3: TGCAGCGTTGTTACTCCTACCTATGGCTACACCTTC. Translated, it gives CSVVTPTYGYTF.

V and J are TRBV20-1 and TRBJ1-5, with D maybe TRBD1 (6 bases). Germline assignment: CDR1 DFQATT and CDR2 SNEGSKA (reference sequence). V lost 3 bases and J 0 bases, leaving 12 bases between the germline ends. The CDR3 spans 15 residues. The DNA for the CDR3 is TGCAGTGCTAGTCCGGGGGCGAATAGCAATCAGCCCCAGCATTTT. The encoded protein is CSASPGANSNQPQHF.

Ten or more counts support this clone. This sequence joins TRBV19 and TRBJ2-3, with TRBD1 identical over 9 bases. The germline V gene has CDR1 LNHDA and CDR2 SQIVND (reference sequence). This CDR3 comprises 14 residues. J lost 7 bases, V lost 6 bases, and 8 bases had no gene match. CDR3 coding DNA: TGTGCCAGTAGCCCCCGGGACAGGGACAATACGCAGTATTTT. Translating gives CASSPRDRDNTQYF. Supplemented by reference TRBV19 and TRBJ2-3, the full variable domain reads DGGITQSPKYLFRKEGQNVTLSCEQNLNHDAMYWYRQDPGQGLRLIYYSQIVNDFQKGDIAEGYSVSREKKESFPLTVTSAQKNPTAFYLCASSPRDRDNTQYFGPGTRLTVL.

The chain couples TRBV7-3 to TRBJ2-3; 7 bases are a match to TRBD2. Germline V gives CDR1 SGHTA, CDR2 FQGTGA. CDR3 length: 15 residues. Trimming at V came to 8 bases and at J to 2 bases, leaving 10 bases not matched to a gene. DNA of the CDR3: TGTGCCAGCGCCATATCGGGACTACCCACAGATACGCAGTATTTT. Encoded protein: CASAISGLPTDTQYF.

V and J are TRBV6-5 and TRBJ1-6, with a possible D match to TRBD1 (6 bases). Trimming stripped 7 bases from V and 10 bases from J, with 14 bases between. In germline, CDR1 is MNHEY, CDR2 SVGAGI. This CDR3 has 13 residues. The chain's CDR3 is CASKRGAGSPLHF. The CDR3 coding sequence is TGTGCCAGCAAAAGGGGGGCAGGGTCACCCCTCCACTTT.

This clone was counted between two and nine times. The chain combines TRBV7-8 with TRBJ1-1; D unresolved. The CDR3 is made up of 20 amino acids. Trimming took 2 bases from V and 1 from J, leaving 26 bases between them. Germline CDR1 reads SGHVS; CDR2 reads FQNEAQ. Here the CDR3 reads CASSLRVRDGRRNGNTEAFF. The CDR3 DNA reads TGTGCCAGCAGCTTACGTGTCCGGGATGGTAGGCGTAACGGGAACACTGAAGCTTTCTTT.

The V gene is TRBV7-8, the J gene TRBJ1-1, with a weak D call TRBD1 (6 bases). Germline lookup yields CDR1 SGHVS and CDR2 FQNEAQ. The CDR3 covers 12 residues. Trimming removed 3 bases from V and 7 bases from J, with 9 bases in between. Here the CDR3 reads CASSFRGYEAFF. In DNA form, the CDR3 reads TGTGCCAGCAGCTTCAGGGGATATGAAGCTTTCTTT.

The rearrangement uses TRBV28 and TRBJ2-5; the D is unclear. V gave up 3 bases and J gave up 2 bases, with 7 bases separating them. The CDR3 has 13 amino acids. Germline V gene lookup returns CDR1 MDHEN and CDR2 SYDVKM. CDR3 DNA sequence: TGTGCCAGCAGTTTCGGCAGACAAGAGACCCAGTACTTC. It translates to CASSFGRQETQYF.

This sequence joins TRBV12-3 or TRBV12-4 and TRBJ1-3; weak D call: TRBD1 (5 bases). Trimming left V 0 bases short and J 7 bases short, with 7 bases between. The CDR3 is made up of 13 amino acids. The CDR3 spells CASSLAGRNTIYF. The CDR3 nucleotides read TGTGCCAGCAGTTTAGCGGGACGCAACACCATATATTTT.

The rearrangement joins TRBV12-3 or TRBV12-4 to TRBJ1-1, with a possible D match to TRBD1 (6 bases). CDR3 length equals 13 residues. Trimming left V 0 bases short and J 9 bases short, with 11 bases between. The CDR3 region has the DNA TGTGCCAGCAGTTTAGCGGGGGGCGAGAAAGCTTTCTTT. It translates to CASSLAGGEKAFF.

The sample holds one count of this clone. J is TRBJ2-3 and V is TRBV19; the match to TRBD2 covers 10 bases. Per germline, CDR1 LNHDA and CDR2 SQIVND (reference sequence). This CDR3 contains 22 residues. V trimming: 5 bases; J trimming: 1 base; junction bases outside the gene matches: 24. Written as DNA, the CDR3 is TGTGCCAGTAGTCCTAACCTCAGATCTAGCGGGAGTTACCATTTGGGCACAGATACGCAGTATTTT. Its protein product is CASSPNLRSSGSYHLGTDTQYF.

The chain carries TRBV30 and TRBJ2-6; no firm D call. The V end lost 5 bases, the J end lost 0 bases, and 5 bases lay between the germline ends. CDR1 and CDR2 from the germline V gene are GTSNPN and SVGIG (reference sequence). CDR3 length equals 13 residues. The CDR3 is CAWDGSGANVLTF. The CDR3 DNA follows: TGTGCCTGGGATGGCTCTGGGGCCAACGTCCTGACTTTC.

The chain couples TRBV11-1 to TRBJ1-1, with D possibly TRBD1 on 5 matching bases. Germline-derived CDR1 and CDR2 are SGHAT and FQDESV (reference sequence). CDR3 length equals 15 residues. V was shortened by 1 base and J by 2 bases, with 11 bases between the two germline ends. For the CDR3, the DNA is TGTGCCAGCAGCTTAGTCGGGGGGAAAAACACTGAAGCTTTCTTT. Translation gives CASSLVGGKNTEAFF.

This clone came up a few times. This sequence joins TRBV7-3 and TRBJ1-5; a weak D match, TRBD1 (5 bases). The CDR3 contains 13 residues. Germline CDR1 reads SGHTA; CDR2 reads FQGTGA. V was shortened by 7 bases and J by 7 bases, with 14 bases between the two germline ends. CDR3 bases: TGTGCCAGCACCCCCGTGGAGGGGCAGCCCCAGCATTTT. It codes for CASTPVEGQPQHF.

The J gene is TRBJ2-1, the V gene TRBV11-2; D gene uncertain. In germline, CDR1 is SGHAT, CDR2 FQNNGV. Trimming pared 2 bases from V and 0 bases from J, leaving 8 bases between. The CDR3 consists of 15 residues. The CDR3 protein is CASSLLVGSYNEQFF. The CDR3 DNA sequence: TGTGCCAGCAGCTTATTAGTAGGCTCCTACAATGAGCAGTTCTTC.

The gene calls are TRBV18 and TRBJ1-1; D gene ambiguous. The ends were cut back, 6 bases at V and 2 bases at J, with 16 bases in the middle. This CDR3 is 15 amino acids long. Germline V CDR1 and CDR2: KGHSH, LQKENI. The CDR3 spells CASSSVRNPNTEAFF. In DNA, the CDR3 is TGTGCCAGCTCGTCCGTACGGAACCCCAACACTGAAGCTTTCTTT.

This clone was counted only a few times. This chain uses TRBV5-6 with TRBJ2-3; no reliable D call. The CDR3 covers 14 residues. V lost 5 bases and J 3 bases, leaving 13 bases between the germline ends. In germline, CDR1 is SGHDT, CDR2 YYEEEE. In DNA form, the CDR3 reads TGTGCCAGCAGTTCCCCAGGCCAGACAGATACGCAGTATTTT. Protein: CASSSPGQTDTQYF.

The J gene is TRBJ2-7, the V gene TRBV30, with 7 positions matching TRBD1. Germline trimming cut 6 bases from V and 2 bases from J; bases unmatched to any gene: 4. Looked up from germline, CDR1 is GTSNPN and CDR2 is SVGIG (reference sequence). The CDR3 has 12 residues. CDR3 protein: CACDRATYEQYF. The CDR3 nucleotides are TGTGCCTGTGACAGGGCCACCTACGAGCAGTACTTC.

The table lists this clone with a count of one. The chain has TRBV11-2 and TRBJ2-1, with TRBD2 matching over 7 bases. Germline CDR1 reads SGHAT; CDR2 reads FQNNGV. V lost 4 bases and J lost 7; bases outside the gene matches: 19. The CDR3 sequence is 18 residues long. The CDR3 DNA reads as TGTGCCAGCAGCTCAGTGTTTTCGAGGAGCGGGGAGGGGAATGAGCAGTTCTTC. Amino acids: CASSSVFSRSGEGNEQFF.

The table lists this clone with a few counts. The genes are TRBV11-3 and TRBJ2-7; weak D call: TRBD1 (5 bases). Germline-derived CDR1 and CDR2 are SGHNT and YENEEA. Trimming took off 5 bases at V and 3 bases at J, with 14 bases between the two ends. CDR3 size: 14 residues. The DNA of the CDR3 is TGTGCCAGCAGCGAAAGACGACAGTTCTACGAGCAGTACTTC. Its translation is CASSERRQFYEQYF.

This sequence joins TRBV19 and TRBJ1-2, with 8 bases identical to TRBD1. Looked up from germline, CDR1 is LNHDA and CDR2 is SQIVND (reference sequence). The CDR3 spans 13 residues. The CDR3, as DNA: TGTGTCTCTGGACAGGGTCTTAACTATGGCTACACCTTC. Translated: CVSGQGLNYGYTF. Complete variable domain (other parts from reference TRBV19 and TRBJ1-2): DGGITQSPKYLFRKEGQNVTLSCEQNLNHDAMYWYRQDPGQGLRLIYYSQIVNDFQKGDIAEGYSVSREKKESFPLTVTSAQKNPTAFYLCVSGQGLNYGYTFGSGTRLTVV.